This entry lists 2 T cell receptor beta chains sequenced from one sample in a study of cytotoxic CD8 clonotypes in ibrutinib-treated CLL. The table came from immunoSEQ multiplex PCR; TCRdb's copy has only in-frame clones and leaves some out. Of 200,000 or so clones listed, approximately 79% were seen once; the top ten hold over 9.5%. The sequenced sample was PBMCs, obtained after 12 months of ibrutinib treatment. The source of these receptors is a human donor with chronic lymphocytic leukemia.

The count of this clone is one. The chain links TRBV2 to TRBJ1-5; the D is unclear. The CDR3 sequence is 14 residues long. V was cut by 10 bases and J by 0 bases, with 13 bases left in between. Germline V lookup: CDR1 SNHLY, CDR2 FYNNEI. CDR3 DNA sequence: TGTGCCATACAAGACGGAAATAGCAATCAGCCCCAGCATTTT. Protein: CAIQDGNSNQPQHF.

The V gene is TRBV5-4, the J gene TRBJ2-1; D remains unclear. The CDR3 loop spans 13 amino acids. V was shortened by 0 bases and J by 10 bases, with 11 bases between the two germline ends. The V gene's germline CDR1 is SGHNT and CDR2 YYREEE (reference sequence). The CDR3, as DNA: TGTGCCAGCAGCTTGGGGACCAGTCACGAGCAGTTCTTC. It encodes CASSLGTSHEQFF.